Each of the 15 T cell receptor beta chains below was sequenced from the same sample in a study of T cell responses to AZD1222 COVID-19 vaccine. Clones were read by immunoSEQ multiplex PCR, and TCRdb kept only the in-frame ones, dropping some. The table records around 89,000 clones, 75% to 90% of them present only once. The specimen was peripheral blood, collected 28 days after the second AZD1222 dose. All receptors derive from an adult who received the AZD1222 COVID-19 vaccine.

CDR3 coding DNA: TGTGCCAGCAGCCAACCGGGGAGGGTAAAAGCTTTCTTT. Translation gives CASSQPGRVKAFF. J is TRBJ1-1 and V is TRBV3-1 (or the pseudogene TRBV3-2); D call uncertain. This CDR3 comprises 13 residues. V was pared by 2 bases and J by 9 bases, with 13 bases between. The V gene's germline CDR1 is LGHDT and CDR2 YNNKEL (reference sequence).

The chain links TRBV30 to TRBJ2-1; D perhaps matches TRBD2 (6 bases). V lost 0 bases to trimming and J lost 1 base, with 10 bases between them. Germline loops: CDR1 GTSNPN, CDR2 SVGIG (reference sequence). The CDR3 consists of 15 residues. CDR3 region: CAWSVRGLSYNEQFF. In DNA, the CDR3 is TGTGCCTGGAGTGTACGGGGGTTGTCCTACAATGAGCAGTTCTTC.

The chain employs TRBV19 and TRBJ1-1, with unresolved D. Germline-derived CDR1 and CDR2 are LNHDA and SQIVND (reference sequence). The CDR3 sequence is 15 residues long. V was cut by 3 bases and J by 1 base, with 12 bases left in between. CDR3 DNA sequence: TGTGCCAGTAGTATCGGTGGCAGCCCGAACACTGAAGCTTTCTTT. Encoded protein: CASSIGGSPNTEAFF.

This rearrangement joins TRBV30 to TRBJ2-3, with D tentatively TRBD1 (6 bases). There are 16 residues in the CDR3. Trimming shortened V by 4 bases and J by 5 bases, and 22 bases separated the two germline ends. CDR1 GTSNPN and CDR2 SVGIG come from the germline V gene (reference sequence). In DNA form, the CDR3 reads TGTGCCTGGACCCTCGGGACACCAGTATTAAAAGATACGCAGTATTTT. This codes for CAWTLGTPVLKDTQYF.

The V call is TRBV7-8, the J call TRBJ1-5, with TRBD1 as a possible D gene (5 bases). The CDR3 has 15 amino acids. The ends were cut back, 2 bases at V and 4 bases at J, with 12 bases in the middle. CDR1 SGHVS and CDR2 FQNEAQ come from the germline V gene. The CDR3 protein is CASSLSGTGNQPQHF. The CDR3 DNA sequence: TGTGCCAGCAGCTTATCGGGGACGGGGAATCAGCCCCAGCATTTT.

The chain employs TRBV20-1 and TRBJ1-2, with 8 bases lining up with TRBD1. The CDR3 loop spans 11 amino acids. V trimming: 6 bases; J trimming: 8 bases; junction bases outside the gene matches: 5. Germline CDR1 DFQATT, CDR2 SNEGSKA (reference sequence). Here the CDR3 reads CSAADRVGYTF. In DNA, the CDR3 is TGCAGTGCCGCGGACAGGGTCGGCTACACCTTC.

In its sample, this clone was seen a few times. The chain combines TRBV7-2 with TRBJ1-3; TRBD1 matches at 9 bases. The CDR3 is 17 residues long. Per the germline V gene, CDR1 is SGHTA and CDR2 is FQGNSA. With V trimmed by 1 base and J by 0 bases, 4 bases remained unmatched. CDR3 sequence: CASSLGGQGISGNTIYF. CDR3 nucleotides: TGTGCCAGCAGCTTAGGGGGACAGGGAATCTCTGGAAACACCATATATTTT.

The rearrangement joins TRBV6-1 to TRBJ1-2; D remains unclear. There are 15 residues in the CDR3. Trimming removed 1 base at V and 2 bases at J, with 11 bases between. In germline, CDR1 is MNHNS, CDR2 SASEGT. The CDR3 sequence: CASSEVLWENYGYTF. DNA for the CDR3: TGTGCCAGCAGTGAAGTGTTGTGGGAGAACTATGGCTACACCTTC.

This clone was seen just once. J is TRBJ1-1 and V is TRBV19; no reliable D call. The CDR3 spans 14 residues. The V and J ends lost 3 bases and 0 bases respectively, with 8 bases between them. Germline-derived CDR1 and CDR2 are LNHDA and SQIVND (reference sequence). The CDR3 DNA reads as TGTGCCAGTAGTATTGAGGGTGTGAACACTGAAGCTTTCTTT. Protein sequence: CASSIEGVNTEAFF.

This clone was recorded only once. The chain links TRBV19 to TRBJ2-3, with 7 bases aligning to TRBD1. The CDR3 totals 15 residues. Germline CDR1 LNHDA, CDR2 SQIVND (reference sequence). Germline trimming cut 9 bases from V and 4 bases from J; bases unmatched to any gene: 13. The DNA for the CDR3 is TGTGCCAGCGTGGACCCGGGACAGTCGGCAGATACGCAGTATTTT. Translated: CASVDPGQSADTQYF.

The chain carries TRBV5-1 and TRBJ1-2, with TRBD1 identical over 9 bases. Germline V gives CDR1 SGHRS, CDR2 YFSETQ. The junction had 11 bases not matched to a gene; V was cut back by 2 bases and J by 3 bases. The CDR3 spans 17 residues. DNA for the CDR3: TGCGCCAGCAGCTTCGGGACAGGGAGAACGACCGACTATGGCTACACCTTC. It specifies CASSFGTGRTTDYGYTF.

The genes are TRBV6-4 and TRBJ2-1; 8 bases are a match to TRBD1. With 4 bases clipped from V and 3 bases from J, the junction kept 2 bases outside the gene matches. The CDR3 loop spans 14 amino acids. Germline-derived CDR1 and CDR2 are MRHNA and SNTAGT. The CDR3 loop reads CASSATGGYNEQFF. The CDR3 DNA reads TGTGCCAGCAGTGCCACAGGGGGCTACAATGAGCAGTTCTTC.

This chain uses TRBV30 with TRBJ2-7; the D is unclear. CDR1 GTSNPN and CDR2 SVGIG come from the germline V gene (reference sequence). This CDR3 has 13 amino acids. Between the trimmed V and J ends, which lost 0 bases and 0 bases, there was a span of 6 bases. This CDR3 is CAWSVGTSYEQYF. The CDR3 nucleotides read TGTGCCTGGAGTGTTGGCACCTCCTACGAGCAGTACTTC.

The rearrangement links TRBV18 to TRBJ1-1; no clear D gene. Germline V gene sequence: CDR1 KGHSH, CDR2 LQKENI. The length of the CDR3 is 13 residues. V was trimmed by 6 bases and J by 0 bases, leaving 8 bases between them. The CDR3 nucleotides read TGTGCCAGCTCTCAGTCTTTGAACACTGAAGCTTTCTTT. Encoded protein: CASSQSLNTEAFF.

The chain couples TRBV5-6 to TRBJ1-2; TRBD1 matches 7 bases. With 4 bases clipped from V and 4 bases from J, the junction kept 7 bases outside the gene matches. Germline values: CDR1 SGHDT, CDR2 YYEEEE. This CDR3 contains 14 residues. The CDR3 nucleotides read TGTGCCAGCAGCGGCGACAGGGTGTTCTATGGCTACACCTTC. This translates into CASSGDRVFYGYTF. Together with reference TRBV5-6 and TRBJ1-2, the CDR3 gives the full variable domain: DAGVTQSPTHLIKTRGQQVTLRCSPKSGHDTVSWYQQALGQGPQFIFQYYEEEERQRGNFPDRFSGHQFPNYSSELNVNALLLGDSALYLCASSGDRVFYGYTFGSGTRLTVV.